The 6 T cell receptor beta chains presented below share a single source sample, sequenced in a study of blood T cells in healthy people across ages. Then a second PCR, running roughly 6 to 12 cycles, was carried out with a sample-barcoded 5' primer and a J-beta primer mix. TCRdb reprocessed the 5' RACE reads via MiXCR and lists one record per CDR3 protein. The sample has fewer than 1.5 million distinct CDR3 sequences; roughly 40% are singletons. The specimen was blood. Source of these receptors: a woman between 18 and 29 years old in good health.

The chain carries TRBV27 and TRBJ1-2, with 8 bases lining up with TRBD1. The V segment lost 0 bases and the J segment 8 bases; nucleotides outside the gene matches: 8. Germline V gene data show CDR1 as MNHEY and CDR2 as SMNVEV (reference sequence). The CDR3 runs to 15 residues. This CDR3 is CASSLSQGATRGYTF. CDR3 nucleotide sequence: TGTGCCAGCAGTTTATCTCAGGGGGCGACACGAGGCTACACCTTC.

This clonotype was seen a few times. The chain recombines TRBV10-3 with TRBJ2-5, with D perhaps TRBD2 (5 bases). V was trimmed by 2 bases and J by 5 bases, leaving 15 bases between them. The CDR3 spans 15 residues. Germline CDR1 and CDR2: ENHRY and SYGVKD. CDR3 sequence reads: CAISEGSRAQETQYF. CDR3 coding DNA: TGTGCCATCAGTGAGGGTTCGAGGGCTCAGGAGACCCAGTACTTC.

The rearrangement uses TRBV12-3 or TRBV12-4 and TRBJ1-5; 7 bases are shared with TRBD1. V lost 1 base, J lost 7 bases, and 1 base stayed unmatched. The CDR3 consists of 13 residues. The CDR3 loop is CASSLDRGQPQHF. CDR3 sequence (DNA): TGTGCCAGCAGTTTAGACAGGGGACAGCCCCAGCATTTT.

This sequence joins TRBV5-1 and TRBJ2-7; 7 nucleotides agree with TRBD2. Trimming removed 7 bases from V and 0 bases from J; junction bases left unmatched: 4. Per the germline V gene, CDR1 is SGHRS and CDR2 is YFSETQ. The CDR3 consists of 13 residues. The chain's CDR3 is CASGEGSSYEQYF. The CDR3 DNA follows: TGCGCCAGCGGGGAGGGTTCCTCCTACGAGCAGTACTTC.

The CDR3 bases are TGTGCCAGCAGGCGACTAGCGGCCCCCTACAATGAGCAGTTCTTC. Protein: CASRRLAAPYNEQFF. This sequence joins TRBV2 and TRBJ2-1; 9 positions agree with TRBD2. V lost 6 bases and J lost 2; bases outside the gene matches: 5. This CDR3 spans 15 amino acids. Germline V gene data show CDR1 as SNHLY and CDR2 as FYNNEI.

V is TRBV6-1 and J is TRBJ2-5, with D perhaps TRBD2 (6 bases). Deletions cut 7 bases from V and 1 base from J, with 13 bases between. CDR3 size: 14 residues. CDR1 is MNHNS, CDR2 SASEGT, per germline. The DNA of the CDR3 is TGTGCCAGCAACCTCGGAGGGGCCCAAGAGACCCAGTACTTC. Its protein is CASNLGGAQETQYF.